Listed below are T cell receptor beta chains from one sample, sequenced in a study of blood T cell repertoires in COVID-19. Using immunoSEQ multiplex PCR, the repertoire was profiled, and TCRdb retains in-frame clones only, with some absent. The data show 450,000 to 500,000 clones, with approximately 91% seen just once and 6.5% to 9.5% held by the top ten. Sequencing was carried out using PBMCs or T cells enriched from blood (not recorded which). The receptors come from a woman in her sixties who had recovered from COVID-19. Each CDR3 is given with its conserved first and last residue. The order of the fields is clone size, V gene, D gene, J gene, CDR3 protein, CDR3 DNA. D genes are given only for firm matches. Clone size is shown for a subset of rows, as once, few, many or a class of expanded clone.

abundance: .
v_gene: TRBV3-1/TRBV3-2
d_gene: TRBD1
j_gene: TRBJ1-2
CDR3aa: CASSPTPGQENSTYGYTF
CDR3nt: TGTGCCAGCAGCCCAACTCCGGGACAGGAGAATTCGACCTATGGCTACACCTTC

abundance: .
v_gene: TRBV25-1
d_gene: .
j_gene: TRBJ1-1
CDR3aa: CASSLGTEAFF
CDR3nt: TGTGCCAGCAGCCTCGGGACTGAAGCTTTCTTT

abundance: .
v_gene: TRBV4-1
d_gene: .
j_gene: TRBJ2-5
CDR3aa: CASSQVVQGRETQYF
CDR3nt: TGCGCCAGCAGCCAAGTTGTACAGGGGAGGGAGACCCAGTACTTC

abundance: .
v_gene: TRBV7-9
d_gene: .
j_gene: TRBJ1-2
CDR3aa: CASSPPTGYGYTF
CDR3nt: TGTGCCAGCAGCCCCCCGACGGGGTATGGCTACACCTTC

abundance: .
v_gene: TRBV7-8
d_gene: .
j_gene: TRBJ2-7
CDR3aa: CASSLQYEQYF
CDR3nt: TGTGCCAGCAGCTTACAGTACGAGCAGTACTTC

abundance: .
v_gene: TRBV11-2
d_gene: .
j_gene: TRBJ1-4
CDR3aa: CASSLEAGLNEKLFF
CDR3nt: TGTGCCAGCAGCTTAGAGGCAGGGCTTAATGAAAAACTGTTTTTT

abundance: .
v_gene: TRBV6-5
d_gene: .
j_gene: TRBJ1-1
CDR3aa: CASSRTVNTEAFF
CDR3nt: TGTGCCAGCAGTCGGACAGTCAACACTGAAGCTTTCTTT

abundance: .
v_gene: TRBV2
d_gene: .
j_gene: TRBJ1-2
CDR3aa: CASSQGGYGYTF
CDR3nt: TGTGCCAGCAGCCAGGGAGGCTATGGCTACACCTTC

abundance: .
v_gene: TRBV5-6
d_gene: TRBD2
j_gene: TRBJ2-7
CDR3aa: CASSSLSGGSYEQYF
CDR3nt: TGTGCCAGCAGCTCCCTTTCCGGGGGGAGCTACGAGCAGTACTTC

abundance: .
v_gene: TRBV19
d_gene: TRBD1
j_gene: TRBJ1-2
CDR3aa: CASSDRVYPYGYTF
CDR3nt: TGTGCCAGTAGTGACAGGGTTTACCCCTATGGCTACACCTTC

abundance: .
v_gene: TRBV5-1
d_gene: TRBD2
j_gene: TRBJ2-1
CDR3aa: CASSVRSLRRGGPNEQFF
CDR3nt: TGCGCCAGCAGCGTCCGCTCCCTACGGCGGGGGGGCCCTAATGAGCAGTTCTTC

abundance: .
v_gene: TRBV7-2
d_gene: .
j_gene: TRBJ2-1
CDR3aa: CASSLGDPIAEQFF
CDR3nt: TGTGCCAGCAGCTTAGGGGATCCAATAGCGGAGCAGTTCTTC

abundance: .
v_gene: TRBV9
d_gene: .
j_gene: TRBJ1-6
CDR3aa: CASSVGDTNSPLHF
CDR3nt: TGTGCCAGCAGCGTAGGGGACACTAATTCACCCCTCCACTTT

abundance: .
v_gene: TRBV18
d_gene: .
j_gene: TRBJ1-4
CDR3aa: CASSPLTPGTNEKLFF
CDR3nt: TGTGCCAGCTCACCCCTAACCCCAGGGACTAATGAAAAACTGTTTTTT

abundance: .
v_gene: TRBV24-1
d_gene: TRBD1
j_gene: TRBJ2-5
CDR3aa: CATSDRGQGALYAQYF
CDR3nt: TGTGCCACCAGTGACCGGGGACAGGGGGCATTATATGCCCAGTACTTC

abundance: once
v_gene: TRBV4-1
d_gene: .
j_gene: TRBJ1-6
CDR3aa: CASSQEATESPPLHF
CDR3nt: TGCGCCAGCAGCCAAGAAGCGACAGAATCCCCACCCCTCCACTTT

abundance: once
v_gene: TRBV5-4
d_gene: .
j_gene: TRBJ1-3
CDR3aa: CASSRTTDSGNTIYF
CDR3nt: TGTGCCAGCAGCAGGACAACAGACTCTGGAAACACCATATATTTT

abundance: .
v_gene: TRBV29-1
d_gene: .
j_gene: TRBJ1-2
CDR3aa: CSVDGGFYGYTF
CDR3nt: TGCAGCGTTGACGGAGGATTCTATGGCTACACCTTC

abundance: once
v_gene: TRBV2
d_gene: .
j_gene: TRBJ1-2
CDR3aa: CASSPDFGGRGYTF
CDR3nt: TGTGCCAGCAGTCCCGATTTTGGGGGCAGAGGCTACACCTTC

abundance: .
v_gene: TRBV27
d_gene: TRBD1
j_gene: TRBJ2-7
CDR3aa: CASSESRGRGQYF
CDR3nt: TGTGCCAGCAGTGAGAGCAGGGGGCGCGGGCAGTACTTC

abundance: .
v_gene: TRBV12-5
d_gene: .
j_gene: TRBJ2-7
CDR3aa: CASGLYMISYEQYF
CDR3nt: TGTGCTAGTGGTTTGTACATGATCTCCTACGAGCAGTACTTC

abundance: .
v_gene: TRBV24-1
d_gene: TRBD1
j_gene: TRBJ1-3
CDR3aa: CATQGAANSGNTIYF
CDR3nt: TGTGCCACCCAGGGGGCGGCCAACTCTGGAAACACCATATATTTT

abundance: .
v_gene: TRBV4-1
d_gene: TRBD2
j_gene: TRBJ2-1
CDR3aa: CASSQGALAGAYNEQFF
CDR3nt: TGCGCCAGCAGCCAAGGCGCGCTAGCGGGGGCCTACAATGAGCAGTTCTTC

abundance: .
v_gene: TRBV25-1
d_gene: .
j_gene: TRBJ1-6
CDR3aa: CASSGFGVNSPLHF
CDR3nt: TGTGCCAGCTCGGGGTTTGGGGTAAATTCACCCCTCCACTTT

abundance: .
v_gene: TRBV5-1
d_gene: .
j_gene: TRBJ2-3
CDR3aa: CASSLALGADTQYF
CDR3nt: TGCGCCAGCAGCTTGGCCCTCGGGGCAGATACGCAGTATTTT

abundance: .
v_gene: TRBV2
d_gene: TRBD2
j_gene: TRBJ2-1
CDR3aa: CASSRWAGGYNEQFF
CDR3nt: TGTGCCAGCAGCCGGTGGGCGGGGGGATACAATGAGCAGTTCTTC

abundance: .
v_gene: TRBV12-3/TRBV12-4
d_gene: TRBD1
j_gene: TRBJ1-2
CDR3aa: CASRETGGGYTF
CDR3nt: TGTGCCAGCAGAGAAACAGGGGGTGGCTACACCTTC

abundance: .
v_gene: TRBV11-2
d_gene: TRBD1
j_gene: TRBJ1-1
CDR3aa: CASSLGQTGGGTEAFF
CDR3nt: TGTGCCAGCAGCTTAGGGCAGACAGGGGGGGGGACTGAAGCTTTCTTT

abundance: few
v_gene: TRBV6-2/TRBV6-3
d_gene: TRBD1
j_gene: TRBJ1-1
CDR3aa: CASSTGTGGKAFF
CDR3nt: TGTGCCAGCAGTACCGGGACAGGGGGAAAAGCTTTCTTT

abundance: .
v_gene: TRBV10-2
d_gene: .
j_gene: TRBJ2-2
CDR3aa: CASTDTGANTGELFF
CDR3nt: TGCGCCAGCACCGATACAGGAGCGAACACCGGGGAGCTGTTTTTT

abundance: .
v_gene: TRBV6-4
d_gene: .
j_gene: TRBJ2-5
CDR3aa: CASSQNGGETQYF
CDR3nt: TGTGCCAGCAGCCAAAACGGGGGAGAGACCCAGTACTTC

abundance: .
v_gene: TRBV2
d_gene: .
j_gene: TRBJ1-4
CDR3aa: CASSNRRGNEKLFF
CDR3nt: TGTGCCAGCAGTAACAGGAGGGGTAATGAAAAACTGTTTTTT

abundance: .
v_gene: TRBV11-2
d_gene: TRBD1
j_gene: TRBJ1-1
CDR3aa: CASSPTGLNTEAFF
CDR3nt: TGTGCCAGCAGCCCGACAGGGCTCAACACTGAAGCTTTCTTT

abundance: .
v_gene: TRBV2
d_gene: .
j_gene: TRBJ2-7
CDR3aa: CASRGGRSYEQYF
CDR3nt: TGTGCCAGCAGGGGGGGACGGTCCTACGAGCAGTACTTC

abundance: few
v_gene: TRBV3-1/TRBV3-2
d_gene: .
j_gene: TRBJ1-3
CDR3aa: CASSTGGFGNTIYF
CDR3nt: TGTGCCAGCAGCACCGGGGGTTTTGGAAACACCATATATTTT

abundance: .
v_gene: TRBV18
d_gene: .
j_gene: TRBJ1-2
CDR3aa: CASSPSRATNYGYTF
CDR3nt: TGTGCCAGCTCACCCTCGAGGGCCACTAACTATGGCTACACCTTC

abundance: .
v_gene: TRBV5-1
d_gene: .
j_gene: TRBJ2-1
CDR3aa: CASSLRGRGDEQFF
CDR3nt: TGCGCCAGCAGCTTGCGGGGCAGGGGCGATGAGCAGTTCTTC

abundance: .
v_gene: TRBV6-5
d_gene: TRBD1
j_gene: TRBJ2-3
CDR3aa: CASSSSGTGETDTQYF
CDR3nt: TGTGCCAGCAGTTCTTCCGGGACAGGGGAGACAGATACGCAGTATTTT

abundance: .
v_gene: TRBV19
d_gene: .
j_gene: TRBJ1-1
CDR3aa: CASSIFSSRTEAFF
CDR3nt: TGTGCCAGTAGTATTTTCAGTTCACGCACTGAAGCTTTCTTT

abundance: .
v_gene: TRBV2
d_gene: .
j_gene: TRBJ2-7
CDR3aa: CASSLQINEQYF
CDR3nt: TGTGCCAGCAGTCTACAGATAAACGAGCAGTACTTC

abundance: .
v_gene: TRBV30
d_gene: TRBD2
j_gene: TRBJ2-3
CDR3aa: CAWASGGPSDTQYF
CDR3nt: TGTGCCTGGGCCTCGGGGGGGCCGTCAGATACGCAGTATTTT

abundance: few
v_gene: TRBV19
d_gene: .
j_gene: TRBJ2-2
CDR3aa: CASSIESRQTGELFF
CDR3nt: TGTGCCAGTAGTATAGAGTCCAGACAGACCGGGGAGCTGTTTTTT

abundance: .
v_gene: TRBV3-1/TRBV3-2
d_gene: TRBD2
j_gene: TRBJ2-3
CDR3aa: CASSHLAGDTDTQYF
CDR3nt: TGTGCCAGCAGCCACCTAGCGGGGGACACAGATACGCAGTATTTT

abundance: .
v_gene: TRBV4-1
d_gene: TRBD2
j_gene: TRBJ2-4
CDR3aa: CASSQVGAGGNIQYF
CDR3nt: TGCGCCAGCAGCCAAGTCGGGGCGGGGGGAAACATTCAGTACTTC

abundance: .
v_gene: TRBV19
d_gene: TRBD1
j_gene: TRBJ1-1
CDR3aa: CASMGGGTGVTEAFF
CDR3nt: TGTGCCAGTATGGGCGGGGGGACAGGGGTGACTGAAGCTTTCTTT

abundance: .
v_gene: TRBV5-5
d_gene: TRBD1
j_gene: TRBJ2-7
CDR3aa: CASSLVDRGSYEQYF
CDR3nt: TGTGCCAGCAGCTTGGTCGACAGGGGATCCTACGAGCAGTACTTC

abundance: once
v_gene: TRBV14
d_gene: .
j_gene: TRBJ1-1
CDR3aa: CASSPTVNTEAFF
CDR3nt: TGTGCCAGCAGCCCAACGGTGAACACTGAAGCTTTCTTT

abundance: few
v_gene: TRBV19
d_gene: .
j_gene: TRBJ2-2
CDR3aa: CASSINQAGELFF
CDR3nt: TGTGCCAGTAGTATAAACCAGGCCGGGGAGCTGTTTTTT

abundance: .
v_gene: TRBV3-1/TRBV3-2
d_gene: TRBD1
j_gene: TRBJ2-1
CDR3aa: CASSQEGQPYNEQFF
CDR3nt: TGTGCCAGCAGCCAAGAGGGACAGCCCTACAATGAGCAGTTCTTC

abundance: .
v_gene: TRBV19
d_gene: .
j_gene: TRBJ1-5
CDR3aa: CASSRRGAGGNQPQHF
CDR3nt: TGTGCCAGTAGTAGACGGGGGGCCGGGGGCAATCAGCCCCAGCATTTT

abundance: .
v_gene: TRBV7-8
d_gene: .
j_gene: TRBJ2-1
CDR3aa: CASSPIQTAYNEQFF
CDR3nt: TGTGCCAGCAGCCCAATACAGACAGCTTACAATGAGCAGTTCTTC

abundance: .
v_gene: TRBV6-4
d_gene: .
j_gene: TRBJ2-3
CDR3aa: CASSEGPTYSPTDTQYF
CDR3nt: TGTGCCAGCAGTGAGGGCCCCACCTACTCCCCCACAGATACGCAGTATTTT

abundance: .
v_gene: TRBV5-5
d_gene: .
j_gene: TRBJ2-3
CDR3aa: CASSLVGSGTQYF
CDR3nt: TGTGCCAGCAGCTTGGTTGGCTCAGGTACGCAGTATTTT